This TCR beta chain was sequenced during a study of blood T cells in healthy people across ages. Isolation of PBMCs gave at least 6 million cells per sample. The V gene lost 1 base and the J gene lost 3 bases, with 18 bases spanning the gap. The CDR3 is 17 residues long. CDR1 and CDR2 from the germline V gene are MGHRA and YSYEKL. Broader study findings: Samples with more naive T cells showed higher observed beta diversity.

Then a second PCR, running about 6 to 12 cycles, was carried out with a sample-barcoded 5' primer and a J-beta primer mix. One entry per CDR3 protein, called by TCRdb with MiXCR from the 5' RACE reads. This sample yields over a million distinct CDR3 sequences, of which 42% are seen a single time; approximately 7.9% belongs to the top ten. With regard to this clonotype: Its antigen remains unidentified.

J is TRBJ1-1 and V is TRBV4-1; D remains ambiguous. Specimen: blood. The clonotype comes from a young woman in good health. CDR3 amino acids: CASSQVNLGSPHTEAFF. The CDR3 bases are TGCGCCAGCAGCCAAGTTAACTTAGGGTCACCTCACACTGAAGCTTTCTTT.